These 29 T cell receptor beta chains share one sample of origin, sequenced in a study of blood T cell repertoires in COVID-19. Sequenced by immunoSEQ multiplex PCR; TCRdb stores in-frame clones only, minus some. The table includes a few hundred thousand clones, around 90% detected once. The sample taken for sequencing was peripheral blood. The receptor set was obtained from a woman aged 30 to 39 with COVID-19, enrolled during active disease.

The V gene is TRBV7-2, the J gene TRBJ1-2; 9 nucleotides agree with TRBD1. The CDR3 has 15 residues. Germline V gene data show CDR1 as SGHTA and CDR2 as FQGNSA. Losses at the gene ends were 3 bases for V and 4 bases for J; bases not matched to a gene: 6. CDR3 DNA sequence: TGTGCCAGCAGCTTTGACAGGGGGGGCGGCTATGGCTACACCTTC. It translates to CASSFDRGGGYGYTF. The complete variable domain, with remaining parts taken from reference TRBV7-2 and TRBJ1-2, reads GAGVSQSPSNKVTEKGKDVELRCDPISGHTALYWYRQSLGQGLEFLIYFQGNSAPDKSGLPSDRFSAERTGGSVSTLTIQRTQQEDSAVYLCASSFDRGGGYGYTFGSGTRLTVV.

The gene calls are TRBV19 and TRBJ2-7; 8 bases fit TRBD1. This CDR3 is built from 15 residues. V trimming: 0 bases; J trimming: 7 bases; junction bases outside the gene matches: 8. The germline gives CDR1 LNHDA, CDR2 SQIVND (reference sequence). CDR3 amino acids: CASSIDGGQVGEQYF. CDR3 bases: TGTGCCAGTAGTATAGATGGGGGACAGGTGGGAGAGCAGTACTTC.

The rearrangement links TRBV30 to TRBJ2-3, with 10 bases lining up with TRBD2. V was clipped by 5 bases and J by 4 bases; unmatched bases: 6. Germline V lookup: CDR1 GTSNPN, CDR2 SVGIG (reference sequence). The CDR3 extends over 14 amino acids. The CDR3 bases are TGTGCCTGGGGGAAGAGCGGGAGGGCAGATACGCAGTATTTT. Amino acid sequence: CAWGKSGRADTQYF.

The genes are TRBV9 and TRBJ2-7, with 7 nucleotides matching TRBD2. CDR1 is SGDLS, CDR2 YYNGEE, per germline. This CDR3 contains 16 residues. The V and J ends lost 3 bases and 2 bases, in that order; junction bases with no gene match: 11. CDR3 nucleotides: TGTGCCAGCAGCGAGACCCCCCTAGCGGTGACCTACGAGCAGTACTTC. It specifies CASSETPLAVTYEQYF.

The chain uses TRBV5-6 and TRBJ1-2, with 8 bases lining up with TRBD1. The CDR3 is 15 residues long. CDR1 is SGHDT, CDR2 YYEEEE, per germline. V lost 4 bases to trimming and J lost 2 bases; unmatched junction nucleotides: 7. In DNA, the CDR3 is TGTGCCAGCAGCCCGGGGACAGGAAACAACTATGGCTACACCTTC. Protein product: CASSPGTGNNYGYTF. Supplemented by reference TRBV5-6 and TRBJ1-2, the full variable domain reads DAGVTQSPTHLIKTRGQQVTLRCSPKSGHDTVSWYQQALGQGPQFIFQYYEEEERQRGNFPDRFSGHQFPNYSSELNVNALLLGDSALYLCASSPGTGNNYGYTFGSGTRLTVV.

The chain couples TRBV5-1 to TRBJ2-1; tentative D call: TRBD2 (6 bases). The germline CDR1 and CDR2 sequences are SGHRS and YFSETQ. The V gene lost 4 bases and the J gene lost 6 bases, with 14 bases spanning the gap. There are 14 residues in the CDR3. The CDR3 spells CASSTALATNEQFF. The CDR3 DNA reads as TGCGCCAGCAGCACTGCACTAGCTACCAATGAGCAGTTCTTC.

CDR3 sequence (DNA): TGTGCCAGCAGTCCGGGACAGGGGGCGATCGGCTACACCTTC. Its translation: CASSPGQGAIGYTF. The V call is TRBV6-5, the J call TRBJ1-2, with 12 positions matching TRBD1. The V segment lost 5 bases and the J segment 8 bases; nucleotides outside the gene matches: 6. There are 14 residues in the CDR3. CDR1 is MNHEY, CDR2 SVGAGI, per germline.

The chain couples TRBV7-6 to TRBJ1-3; no definite D call. Germline V gene lookup returns CDR1 SGHVS and CDR2 FNYEAQ. The V and J ends lost 1 base and 0 bases respectively, with 4 bases between them. This CDR3 has 14 residues. DNA of the CDR3: TGTGCCAGCAGCTTAGGGCTCTCTGGAAACACCATATATTTT. Translating gives CASSLGLSGNTIYF. The full variable domain, its missing parts supplied by reference TRBV7-6 and TRBJ1-3, is GAGVSQSPRYKVTKRGQDVALRCDPISGHVSLYWYRQALGQGPEFLTYFNYEAQQDKSGLPNDRFSAERPEGSISTLTIQRTEQRDSAMYRCASSLGLSGNTIYFGEGSWLTVV.

The V gene is TRBV19, the J gene TRBJ2-3; the match to TRBD1 covers 9 bases. This CDR3 contains 15 residues. With 10 bases clipped from V and 2 bases from J, the junction kept 10 bases outside the gene matches. The germline CDR1 and CDR2 sequences are LNHDA and SQIVND (reference sequence). CDR3 coding DNA: TGTGCCACCCAACTCGGGACAGGGAACACAGATACGCAGTATTTT. As protein: CATQLGTGNTDTQYF.

The chain carries TRBV30 and TRBJ1-2; possible D gene TRBD1, 6 bases. Trimming left V 5 bases short and J 2 bases short, with 9 bases between. The CDR3 length is 12 residues. Germline V lookup: CDR1 GTSNPN, CDR2 SVGIG (reference sequence). CDR3 sequence reads: CAWDQGNYGYTF. For the CDR3, the DNA is TGTGCCTGGGACCAGGGGAACTATGGCTACACCTTC.

The gene calls are TRBV2 and TRBJ1-2; 8 bases line up with TRBD1. The CDR3 has 14 amino acids. V gave up 6 bases and J gave up 8 bases; unmatched junction bases: 11. Germline CDR1 reads SNHLY; CDR2 reads FYNNEI. The chain's CDR3 is CASSETGGRGGYTF. The CDR3 DNA is TGTGCCAGCAGCGAAACAGGGGGTAGAGGAGGCTACACCTTC.

The chain has TRBV14 and TRBJ2-7, with D tentatively TRBD1 (6 bases). Trimming removed 6 bases from V and 4 bases from J, with 16 bases in between. Germline loops: CDR1 SGHDN, CDR2 FVKESK. The CDR3 covers 14 residues. This chain's CDR3 is CASRETGLGYEQYF. CDR3 bases: TGTGCCAGCAGAGAGACAGGTCTGGGGTACGAGCAGTACTTC.

The chain joins TRBV7-9 to TRBJ1-4; perhaps TRBD1 as D (6 bases). From germline, CDR1 is SEHNR and CDR2 FQNEAQ (reference sequence). There are 15 residues in the CDR3. The germline V and J ends were trimmed by 5 bases and 8 bases, with 18 bases remaining between them. The CDR3 reads CASSTNAGAGEKLFF. CDR3 nucleotides: TGTGCCAGCAGCACCAACGCGGGGGCTGGGGAAAAACTGTTTTTT.

This sequence joins TRBV5-6 and TRBJ2-1, with TRBD2 as a possible D gene (5 bases). V gave up 0 bases and J gave up 8 bases, with 18 bases separating them. The CDR3 sequence is 16 residues long. Germline CDR1 is SGHDT and CDR2 is YYEEEE. CDR3 in DNA: TGTGCCAGCAGCTTGGCTTTGGGCGGGCGTTTAGATGAGCAGTTCTTC. It yields the protein CASSLALGGRLDEQFF.

The V and J genes are TRBV29-1 and TRBJ1-2; TRBD1 aligns across 9 bases. The V and J ends lost 3 bases and 7 bases, in that order; junction bases with no gene match: 3. CDR3 length: 12 amino acids. Germline V gene sequence: CDR1 SQVTM, CDR2 ANQGSEA. This CDR3 reads CSVDTGGGGYTF. DNA for the CDR3: TGCAGCGTTGACACAGGGGGCGGTGGCTACACCTTC. Drawing the rest from reference TRBV29-1 and TRBJ1-2, the complete variable domain is SAVISQKPSRDICQRGTSLTIQCQVDSQVTMMFWYRQQPGQSLTLIATANQGSEATYESGFVIDKFPISRPNLTFSTLTVSNMSPEDSSIYLCSVDTGGGGYTFGSGTRLTVV.

The chain recombines TRBV15 with TRBJ1-2, with D possibly being TRBD1 (6 bases). The CDR3 is 13 residues long. V lost 3 bases and J lost 8, with 13 bases in between. CDR1 and CDR2 (germline): LNHNV, YYDKDF (reference sequence). The CDR3 is CATSSTGIGGYTF. The CDR3 DNA follows: TGTGCCACCAGCAGTACAGGGATAGGAGGCTACACCTTC. Looking up the rest from reference TRBV15 and TRBJ1-2 gives the full variable domain: DAMVIQNPRYQVTQFGKPVTLSCSQTLNHNVMYWYQQKSSQAPKLLFHYYDKDFNNEADTPDNFQSRRPNTSFCFLDIRSPGLGDTAMYLCATSSTGIGGYTFGSGTRLTVV.

This clone was observed a single time. The chain recombines TRBV20-1 with TRBJ1-2; possibly TRBD1 for D (6 bases). The CDR3 totals 12 residues. Germline loops: CDR1 DFQATT, CDR2 SNEGSKA (reference sequence). V gave up 3 bases and J gave up 8 bases, with 13 bases separating them. The CDR3 reads CSASRTERGYTF. CDR3 bases: TGCAGTGCTAGTAGGACAGAACGCGGCTACACCTTC.

This sequence joins TRBV19 and TRBJ1-2, with D possibly being TRBD1 (5 bases). The V gene lost 7 bases and the J gene lost 2 bases, with 17 bases spanning the gap. Germline values: CDR1 LNHDA, CDR2 SQIVND (reference sequence). The CDR3 consists of 15 residues. The CDR3 bases are TGTGCCAGTACCCAGTCGGGGGGTGCCAACTATGGCTACACCTTC. As protein: CASTQSGGANYGYTF.

This chain joins TRBV3-1 (or the pseudogene TRBV3-2) and TRBJ1-6; D not resolved. This CDR3 has 14 residues. The ends were cut back, 1 base at V and 10 bases at J, with 11 bases in the middle. Germline V lookup: CDR1 LGHDT, CDR2 YNNKEL (reference sequence). The CDR3 sequence: CASSQVSAGSPLHF. The CDR3, as DNA: TGTGCCAGCAGCCAAGTTTCAGCAGGATCACCCCTCCACTTT.

The rearrangement links TRBV28 to TRBJ1-1, with TRBD1 as a possible D gene (5 bases). This CDR3 is 14 amino acids long. V was trimmed by 5 bases and J by 1 base, leaving 11 bases between them. Germline V gives CDR1 MDHEN, CDR2 SYDVKM. The CDR3 sequence: CASSPPDRNTEAFF. The DNA of the CDR3 is TGTGCCAGCAGTCCCCCCGACAGGAACACTGAAGCTTTCTTT.

This chain joins TRBV19 and TRBJ1-5; the match to TRBD1 covers 8 bases. This CDR3 comprises 14 residues. The germline CDR1 and CDR2 sequences are LNHDA and SQIVND (reference sequence). V gave up 5 bases and J gave up 5 bases; unmatched junction bases: 5. CDR3 loop: CASSGQGGHQPQHF. The CDR3 DNA reads TGTGCCAGTAGTGGACAGGGAGGTCATCAGCCCCAGCATTTT.

V usage is TRBV3-1 (or the pseudogene TRBV3-2) and J usage is TRBJ2-2; 7 bases match TRBD2. Unmatched junction bases numbered 12, after V lost 3 bases and J lost 8 bases. Per the germline V gene, CDR1 is LGHDT and CDR2 is YNNKEL (reference sequence). This CDR3 contains 16 residues. DNA of the CDR3: TGTGCCAGCAGCCATTTATTGGCGGGAGCACGAGGGGAGCTGTTTTTT. Its translation is CASSHLLAGARGELFF.

The rearrangement joins TRBV3-1 (or the pseudogene TRBV3-2) to TRBJ2-5; D is possibly TRBD1 (7 bases). There are 14 residues in the CDR3. V lost 4 bases and J lost 6, with 15 bases in between. Germline V gene lookup returns CDR1 LGHDT and CDR2 YNNKEL (reference sequence). CDR3 sequence reads: CASSLRQGGKTQYF. The CDR3 DNA follows: TGTGCCAGCAGCCTTCGACAGGGCGGGAAGACCCAGTACTTC.

This chain connects TRBV6-5 to TRBJ1-5, with D perhaps TRBD1 (5 bases). The CDR3 spans 14 residues. The V gene's germline CDR1 is MNHEY and CDR2 SVGAGI. The V end was cut by 2 bases, the J end by 7 bases, with 12 bases between. This chain's CDR3 is CASSYNGGRQPQHF. The CDR3 DNA follows: TGTGCCAGCAGTTACAACGGGGGAAGGCAGCCCCAGCATTTT.

This rearrangement joins TRBV5-1 to TRBJ2-7; D is perhaps TRBD2 (6 bases). V was shortened by 4 bases and J by 1 base, with 15 bases between the two germline ends. Per the germline V gene, CDR1 is SGHRS and CDR2 is YFSETQ. The CDR3 length is 15 residues. CDR3 loop: CASSEYGTASYEQYF. CDR3 bases: TGCGCCAGCAGCGAATACGGGACTGCTTCCTACGAGCAGTACTTC.

The chain joins TRBV3-1 (or the pseudogene TRBV3-2) to TRBJ1-4; 10 bases are shared with TRBD1. Germline assignment: CDR1 LGHDT and CDR2 YNNKEL (reference sequence). Unmatched junction bases numbered 2, after V lost 0 bases and J lost 7 bases. The CDR3 is 15 residues long. CDR3 in amino acids: CASSQEDRGFEKLFF. As DNA, the CDR3 is TGTGCCAGCAGCCAAGAGGACAGGGGGTTTGAAAAACTGTTTTTT.

The genes are TRBV19 and TRBJ2-1; D may be TRBD1 (6 bases). Germline CDR1 reads LNHDA; CDR2 reads SQIVND (reference sequence). Trimming left V 6 bases short and J 7 bases short, with 16 bases between. CDR3 length: 14 amino acids. DNA of the CDR3: TGTGCCAGTAGCACAACAGGGATATGGAATGAGCAGTTCTTC. Protein product: CASSTTGIWNEQFF.

The genes are TRBV27 and TRBJ2-7, with 11 bases fitting TRBD2. The V segment lost 0 bases and the J segment 4 bases; nucleotides outside the gene matches: 8. The CDR3 spans 17 residues. The germline gives CDR1 MNHEY, CDR2 SMNVEV (reference sequence). The CDR3 loop is CASSLSVLAGADYEQYF. The CDR3 coding sequence is TGTGCCAGCAGTTTATCGGTACTAGCGGGAGCGGATTACGAGCAGTACTTC.

This chain joins TRBV19 and TRBJ1-4; possible D gene TRBD1, 5 bases. Trimming shortened V by 6 bases and J by 0 bases, and 8 bases separated the two germline ends. Germline-derived CDR1 and CDR2 are LNHDA and SQIVND (reference sequence). The CDR3 is 14 residues long. CDR3 in amino acids: CASSSTATNEKLFF. As DNA, the CDR3 is TGTGCCAGTAGCTCGACAGCAACTAATGAAAAACTGTTTTTT.